This T cell receptor (beta chain) is from a study of CD8 T cells in ankylosing spondylitis. Study outcomes and limitations: Reactive arthritis synovial fluid and blood were previously reported to contain some motif variants. Matched ankylosing spondylitis synovial fluid reportedly contained a significantly enriched population of disease-linked clones. Apparently characteristic of ankylosing spondylitis blood was a TCR beta motif (roughly 8 highly homologous variants).

MiXCR, applied by TCRdb to the 5' RACE reads, yields one record per CDR3 protein. This sample has more than 400,000 distinct CDR3 sequences, with roughly 5% found just once. In this sample, this clonotype turned up many times. No antigen is known for it. Between the trimmed V and J ends, which lost 4 bases and 4 bases, there was a span of 26 bases. Per germline, CDR1 MGHRA and CDR2 YSYEKL. This CDR3 spans 19 amino acids. The clonotype comes from a male donor with ankylosing spondylitis. Sequenced input: blood, either unsorted or a sorted T cell fraction (not recorded which). This sequence joins TRBV4-1 and TRBJ1-3, with a weak D call TRBD1 (5 bases). The CDR3 spells CASSRRHGLSRVGGNTIYF. The DNA of the CDR3 is TGCGCCAGCAGCCGACGGCACGGGCTATCCAGGGTAGGAGGAAACACCATATATTTT.